The clone carrying this T cell receptor beta chain was seen a handful of times. TCRdb independently ran MiXCR on the RT-PCR reads; one entry per CDR3 protein. The table has some 230,000 distinct CDR3 sequences, roughly an eighth seen once; the top ten hold roughly 10%. This specimen comes from a study of patients and donors after allogeneic stem cell transplantation. The receptor was derived from a human donor who was either an allogeneic HSCT recipient or a stem cell or donor lymphocyte infusion donor (not recorded which). It is not recorded whose cells these are; they may come from a transplant donor. The sample was blood, either unsorted or a sorted T cell fraction (not recorded which).

CDR3 coding DNA: TGTGCCAGCAGTTTATTTGGGACAGGGGTGGGAACAGATACGCAGTATTTT. Its protein product is CASSLFGTGVGTDTQYF. This rearrangement joins TRBV27 to TRBJ2-3; 10 bases map to TRBD1. J was trimmed by 3 bases and V by 1 base; bases with no gene match: 7. This CDR3 has 17 amino acids. Germline V gene data show CDR1 as MNHEY and CDR2 as SMNVEV (reference sequence).